This T cell receptor beta chain came from a study of technical replicates of blood from a handful of donors (dated by TCRdb to the late 2010s). Library preparation used the immunoSEQ multiplex PCR assay. This is the immuneACCESS table as TCRdb keeps it, with only in-frame sequences that have V and J called. A part of the clones is gone; compared with another copy, unresolved V genes explain less than half, and the rest is unexplained. For this sample the table gives roughly 66,000 clones, of which around 87% were detected only once. The biggest ten clones account for 5.1% of the sample. Reading from cysteine to phenylalanine, the CDR3 counts 16 amino acids. The sequence is cut down to CDR3 DNA, 48 bases in frame from base 1. The germline V gene yields SGHTA for CDR1 and FQGNSA for CDR2. V ends up 4 bases short and J 4 bases short, with an unmatched junction base count of 9. Comment on this clone: Its cognate antigen has yet to be identified. There are no base qualities to consult, and no much larger clone falls within one base.

The source is a human donor in good health. Some clones in this sample may be carry-over from other donors' samples. This chain is built from TRBV7-2 and TRBJ2-2; 7 bases in the junction line up with TRBD1. Sequenced sample: PBMCs. The DNA reads TGTGCCAGCAGCTATCAGGGACAGCCCGGCACCGGGGAGCTGTTTTTT. Translated, this gives CASSYQGQPGTGELFF.